This T cell receptor (beta chain) was identified during a study of blood T cell repertoires in COVID-19. Whole-study context: Specimens from acute and convalescent COVID-19 originated in the United States, Italy and Spain. T cells, B-cell-depleted T cells, or PBMCs supplied cDNA or gDNA.

The V end was cut by 0 bases, the J end by 6 bases, with 12 bases between. This CDR3 is 15 amino acids long. CDR1 is ENHRY, CDR2 SYGVKD, per germline. Study processing details: Estimates of nucleated cell counts were drawn from the amplification of reference gene primers. Sequencing was performed with immunoSEQ multiplex PCR; in TCRdb, only in-frame clones are kept and a portion is missing. V and J calls and clone size are given by that table; D and trimming were obtained from the DNA. The sample holds around 140,000 clones, approximately 80% seen once. This clone was counted only a few times. The gene calls are TRBV10-3 and TRBJ1-5, with D unresolved. Sequences were obtained from peripheral blood. This sequence was found in a man aged 55-75 years with active or convalescent COVID-19. CDR3 sequence reads: CAISESITQVQPQHF. In DNA, the CDR3 is TGTGCCATCAGTGAGTCTATTACGCAGGTTCAGCCCCAGCATTTT.